A selection of T cell receptor beta chains follows, all from one sample in a study of cytomegalovirus exposure and HLA in healthy donors. Here immunoSEQ multiplex PCR was the method, and the copy in TCRdb shows in-frame clones only, minus some. This table has about 87,000 clones, about four fifths appearing once. Sequencing input: PBMCs. Every receptor here comes from a woman in her thirties or forties in good health and CMV-seronegative. Each CDR3 is given with its conserved first and last residue.

V gene,J gene,CDR3 length,CDR3 protein
TRBV7-3,TRBJ2-1,13,CASSYQGVGEQFF
TRBV28,TRBJ1-5,14,CASSLVGVDQPQHF
TRBV27,TRBJ2-7,16,CASSLRPSGYAYEQYF
TRBV5-4,TRBJ1-2,14,CASSPGTKDYGYTF
TRBV4-3,TRBJ2-5,13,CASSQDEQETQYF
TRBV5-1,TRBJ1-1,14,CASSYGQVNTEAFF
TRBV9,TRBJ2-3,18,CASSFGTSGGSGVDTQYF
TRBV4-3,TRBJ1-2,15,CASSQVPTGDYGYPF
TRBV9,TRBJ2-1,15,CASSALTGTYNEQFF
TRBV18,TRBJ1-5,13,CASSGTDNQPQHF
TRBV2,TRBJ1-2,13,CASSAREVYGYTF
TRBV10-3,TRBJ1-2,15,CAISESAAGPYGYTF
TRBV2,TRBJ2-3,12,CASSRLSDTQYF
TRBV7-9,TRBJ2-1,16,CASSLAAGQVDNEQFF
TRBV19,TRBJ1-5,13,CASRGQSNQPQHF
TRBV30,TRBJ1-3,15,CAWSLQGLGGNTIYF
TRBV28,TRBJ1-5,14,CASSPQGDNQPQHF
TRBV19,TRBJ1-5,15,CASSGPGQGNQPQHF
TRBV7-8,TRBJ2-3,14,CASSTSTHTDTQYF
TRBV15,TRBJ1-1,12,CATSTGSTEAFF
TRBV29-1,TRBJ2-1,14,CSVGGQGFNNEQFF
TRBV7-2,TRBJ1-1,14,CAGRDTGATTEAFF
TRBV7-6,TRBJ1-3,15,CASSPLVGSGNTIYF
TRBV7-2,TRBJ2-7,14,CASTPAGLQYEQYF
TRBV10-3,.,13,CAISISDRYEQYF
TRBV18,TRBJ1-6,15,CASSPNTGDNSPLHF
TRBV7-3,TRBJ2-1,13,CASSPGQGSFQFF
TRBV19,TRBJ2-7,14,CASKSGTGVYEQYF
TRBV2,TRBJ1-4,15,CASSLPQGAGEKLFF
TRBV13,TRBJ1-2,14,CASSSGTGLAGYTF
TRBV12-5,TRBJ2-6,18,CASGLPRTGGFGANVLTF
TRBV6-1,TRBJ2-1,14,CASSEGRGGNEQFF
TRBV7-2,TRBJ1-2,14,CASSPPRAGYGYTF
TRBV25-1,TRBJ1-2,12,CATLQGTVGYTF
TRBV18,TRBJ2-3,15,CASSPRDPPGDTQYF
TRBV4-1,TRBJ2-3,15,CASSQDETSLYTQYF
TRBV19,TRBJ2-1,18,CASNRLAGGKSSYNEQFF
TRBV9,TRBJ2-1,16,CASSVDEGGSYNEQFF
TRBV7-2,TRBJ1-1,14,CASSLDRVNTEAFF
TRBV30,TRBJ1-1,12,CAWRQGYTEAFF
TRBV6-5,TRBJ1-2,14,CASSREDSNYGYTF
TRBV10-3,TRBJ1-2,13,CAISDGQGEGHTF
TRBV6-5,TRBJ2-7,14,CASSRTGAGYEQYF
TRBV7-8,TRBJ2-1,14,CASSRQGEGGEQFF
TRBV6-1,TRBJ1-1,14,CASSPGQGDTEAFF
TRBV19,TRBJ1-5,14,CASSIWEQGGPQHF
TRBV9,TRBJ2-7,14,CASSVEQGASEQYF